These 28 T cell receptor beta chains came from one sample sequenced in a study of blood T cell repertoires in COVID-19. Profiling relied on immunoSEQ multiplex PCR, and the TCRdb table lists in-frame clones only, not all of them. This table has nearly 200,000 clones, less than 90% appearing once. Sequenced: peripheral blood. The receptors stem from a woman aged 70-85 years with acute or convalescent COVID-19.

The J gene is TRBJ1-3, the V gene TRBV18; 7 positions match TRBD1. CDR3 length: 16 residues. V was pared by 3 bases and J by 0 bases, with 5 bases of the junction left unmatched. Germline V gene lookup returns CDR1 KGHSH and CDR2 LQKENI. CDR3 sequence (DNA): TGTGCCAGCTCACCCCAACAGGGGTTCTCTGGAAACACCATATATTTT. This sequence encodes CASSPQQGFSGNTIYF.

The rearrangement links TRBV6-5 to TRBJ2-2, with a possible D match to TRBD2 (5 bases). Per the germline V gene, CDR1 is MNHEY and CDR2 is SVGAGI. Trimming shortened V by 2 bases and J by 4 bases, and 11 bases separated the two germline ends. The CDR3 totals 15 residues. Here the CDR3 reads CASSYPGLITGELFF. DNA for the CDR3: TGTGCCAGCAGTTACCCGGGATTGATCACCGGGGAGCTGTTTTTT.

The chain is built from TRBV9 and TRBJ1-1; the D gene is possibly TRBD1 (5 bases). CDR1 and CDR2 from the germline V gene are SGDLS and YYNGEE. The CDR3 extends over 15 amino acids. The germline V and J ends were trimmed by 4 bases and 8 bases, with 21 bases remaining between them. Here the CDR3 reads CASSPLVPGRGEAFF. The CDR3 DNA reads TGTGCCAGCAGCCCCTTAGTACCCGGTCGGGGGGAAGCTTTCTTT.

V usage is TRBV2 and J usage is TRBJ2-5; 8 bases are shared with TRBD2. CDR3 size: 14 residues. J lost 4 bases, V lost 5 bases, and 6 bases had no gene match. Germline CDR1 is SNHLY and CDR2 is FYNNEI. CDR3 DNA: TGTGCCAGCAGTCGGGAGGGCAGGGGAGAGACCCAGTACTTC. This gives the protein CASSREGRGETQYF.

V is TRBV5-1 and J is TRBJ2-7; maybe TRBD1 (6 bases). V lost 6 bases, J lost 4 bases, and 17 bases lay in between. Germline V gene lookup returns CDR1 SGHRS and CDR2 YFSETQ. The CDR3 contains 14 residues. CDR3 sequence reads: CASTEQPRGYEQYF. In DNA, the CDR3 is TGCGCCAGCACCGAACAACCCAGGGGTTACGAGCAGTACTTC. Full variable domain (outside the CDR3, taken from reference TRBV5-1 and TRBJ2-7): KAGVTQTPRYLIKTRGQQVTLSCSPISGHRSVSWYQQTPGQGLQFLFEYFSETQRNKGNFPGRFSGRQFSNSRSEMNVSTLELGDSALYLCASTEQPRGYEQYFGPGTRLTVT.

The chain links TRBV2 to TRBJ2-1; TRBD2 aligns across 8 bases. Germline trimming cut 4 bases from V and 4 bases from J; bases unmatched to any gene: 6. CDR3 size: 15 residues. Germline lookup yields CDR1 SNHLY and CDR2 FYNNEI. CDR3 sequence reads: CASSVKRGGYNEQFF. CDR3 bases: TGTGCCAGCAGTGTAAAACGGGGGGGATACAATGAGCAGTTCTTC.

The chain carries TRBV18 and TRBJ1-6; 9 bases map to TRBD1. CDR1 and CDR2 (germline): KGHSH, LQKENI. The CDR3 consists of 16 residues. The V gene end was trimmed by 3 bases and the J gene end by 7 bases; junction bases not matched to a gene: 7. The CDR3 nucleotides read TGTGCCAGCTCACCGCTCCCCGGGACAGGGAATTCACCCCTCCACTTT. It translates to CASSPLPGTGNSPLHF.

V is TRBV6-5 and J is TRBJ2-7; 9 positions agree with TRBD1. From germline, CDR1 is MNHEY and CDR2 SVGAGI. The CDR3 length is 15 residues. V shed 6 bases and J 3 bases; nucleotides not matched to a gene: 9. The CDR3 nucleotides read TGTGCCAGCAGGTACCGGGACAGGGCCTTCTACGAGCAGTACTTC. Protein product: CASRYRDRAFYEQYF.

This chain links TRBV5-1 with TRBJ1-5, with 7 bases lining up with TRBD1. Per the germline V gene, CDR1 is SGHRS and CDR2 is YFSETQ. Trimming cost V 4 bases and J 7 bases; bases outside gene matches: 8. The CDR3 spans 14 residues. The CDR3 DNA reads as TGCGCCAGCAGCCTGGCACAGGGGACCCAGCCCCAGCATTTT. This encodes CASSLAQGTQPQHF.

The chain links TRBV6-6 to TRBJ1-6, with a tentative D call TRBD1 (6 bases). Germline lookup yields CDR1 MNHNY and CDR2 SVGAGI (reference sequence). The V and J ends lost 2 bases and 8 bases respectively, with 13 bases between them. The CDR3 is 15 residues long. DNA of the CDR3: TGTGCCAGCAGTTACGTTAAGCAGGGGTATTCACCCCTCCACTTT. The encoded protein is CASSYVKQGYSPLHF.

CDR3 region: CASSFRPGASNGYTF. Written as DNA, the CDR3 is TGTGCCAGCAGCTTCCGTCCAGGGGCAAGTAATGGCTACACCTTC. V is TRBV11-2 and J is TRBJ1-2; tentative D call: TRBD1 (6 bases). From germline, CDR1 is SGHAT and CDR2 FQNNGV. Between the trimmed V and J ends, which lost 3 bases and 6 bases, there was a span of 17 bases. The CDR3 totals 15 residues.

This rearrangement joins TRBV10-3 to TRBJ2-2; TRBD1 matches at 8 bases. There are 16 residues in the CDR3. J was trimmed by 4 bases and V by 4 bases; bases with no gene match: 8. CDR1 and CDR2 from the germline V gene are ENHRY and SYGVKD. This CDR3 is CAISAITGGLTGELFF. For the CDR3, the DNA is TGTGCCATCAGTGCTATTACAGGGGGTCTCACCGGGGAGCTGTTTTTT.

The gene calls are TRBV2 and TRBJ2-3; D is uncertain. This CDR3 has 13 amino acids. V lost 8 bases to trimming and J lost 0 bases, with 9 bases between them. CDR1 and CDR2 (germline): SNHLY, FYNNEI. The CDR3 region is CASLFRSTDTQYF. The CDR3 nucleotides read TGTGCCAGCCTTTTCCGGAGCACAGATACGCAGTATTTT.

The V gene is TRBV15, the J gene TRBJ2-7, with D tentatively TRBD2 (5 bases). The length of the CDR3 is 15 residues. Trimming pared 1 base from V and 2 bases from J, leaving 12 bases between. Germline loops: CDR1 LNHNV, CDR2 YYDKDF (reference sequence). This CDR3 is CATSRAGKEAYEQYF. The CDR3 nucleotides read TGTGCCACCAGCAGAGCCGGGAAAGAGGCCTACGAGCAGTACTTC.

This chain uses TRBV10-2 with TRBJ1-2, with TRBD1 matching 9 bases. The CDR3 is made up of 14 amino acids. The germline gives CDR1 WSHSY, CDR2 SAAADI. With 9 bases clipped from V and 5 bases from J, the junction kept 10 bases outside the gene matches. CDR3 coding DNA: TGCGCCAGTAGAGTGGGACAGGGCCCTTATGGCTACACCTTC. It specifies CASRVGQGPYGYTF.

The J gene is TRBJ1-4, the V gene TRBV5-1; D is possibly TRBD1 (6 bases). Trimming took 2 bases from V and 5 from J, leaving 13 bases between them. The CDR3 spans 15 residues. CDR1 and CDR2 from the germline V gene are SGHRS and YFSETQ. The CDR3 here is CASSLGQPFNEKLFF. DNA for the CDR3: TGCGCCAGCAGCTTAGGACAGCCGTTCAATGAAAAACTGTTTTTT.

The gene calls are TRBV24-1 and TRBJ2-7, with 9 bases lining up with TRBD1. V shed 3 bases, J shed 5 bases, and the junction held 7 bases outside the gene matches. The length of the CDR3 is 15 residues. Germline CDR1 and CDR2: KGHDR and SFDVKD. The CDR3 DNA reads as TGTGCCACCAGTGATACTCCGGGACAGGGTCACGAGCAGTACTTC. Protein sequence: CATSDTPGQGHEQYF.

The chain's CDR3 is CASSEGQGVSSEAFF. The CDR3 bases are TGTGCCAGCAGTGAAGGGCAGGGGGTAAGCTCTGAAGCTTTCTTT. The rearrangement uses TRBV2 and TRBJ1-1, with 7 bases lining up with TRBD1. Trimming removed 1 base from V and 6 bases from J; junction bases left unmatched: 8. Per germline, CDR1 SNHLY and CDR2 FYNNEI. The CDR3 totals 15 residues.

CDR3 sequence: CASSFGQGAGETQYF. The CDR3 DNA follows: TGTGCCAGCAGCTTCGGACAGGGGGCAGGAGAGACCCAGTACTTC. The V gene is TRBV7-2, the J gene TRBJ2-5; TRBD1 matches at 11 bases. V lost 3 bases, J lost 4 bases, and 4 bases stayed unmatched. CDR3 length equals 15 residues. Germline V gene data show CDR1 as SGHTA and CDR2 as FQGNSA.

This clone was counted a few times. The V and J genes are TRBV28 and TRBJ1-5; D call uncertain. The germline V and J ends were trimmed by 2 bases and 6 bases, with 5 bases remaining between them. The germline gives CDR1 MDHEN, CDR2 SYDVKM. This CDR3 has 12 residues. The CDR3: CASSLGGQPQHF. CDR3 in DNA: TGTGCCAGCAGTTTAGGAGGTCAGCCCCAGCATTTT.

V usage is TRBV24-1 and J usage is TRBJ2-4, with 8 bases fitting TRBD2. Germline assignment: CDR1 KGHDR and CDR2 SFDVKD. The CDR3 sequence is 14 residues long. V lost 4 bases to trimming and J lost 7 bases; unmatched junction nucleotides: 5. As DNA, the CDR3 is TGTGCCACCAGTGAGACCGGGACTAGGAACATTCAGTACTTC. It codes for CATSETGTRNIQYF.

This chain uses TRBV7-8 with TRBJ1-6; possibly TRBD1 for D (6 bases). Germline-derived CDR1 and CDR2 are SGHVS and FQNEAQ. Deletions cut 3 bases from V and 9 bases from J, with 15 bases between. The CDR3 runs to 15 residues. The CDR3 sequence: CASSLAKGVFSPLHF. CDR3 in DNA: TGTGCCAGCAGCTTGGCTAAGGGGGTTTTTTCACCCCTCCACTTT.

The V and J genes are TRBV5-5 and TRBJ1-6, with 7 bases identical to TRBD1. CDR1 and CDR2 from the germline V gene are SGHKS and YYEKEE (reference sequence). V trimming: 5 bases; J trimming: 0 bases; junction bases outside the gene matches: 5. CDR3 size: 16 residues. The CDR3 protein is CASSKTGNSYNSPLHF. The CDR3 DNA sequence: TGTGCCAGCAGTAAGACAGGGAACTCCTATAATTCACCCCTCCACTTT.

This clone showed up just a few times. J is TRBJ1-4 and V is TRBV19; tentative D call: TRBD1 (5 bases). Trimming cost V 6 bases and J 8 bases, with 16 bases left between them. This CDR3 has 14 residues. The germline gives CDR1 LNHDA, CDR2 SQIVND (reference sequence). In DNA form, the CDR3 reads TGTGCCAGTAGAACGGGACTCTGGGGGGAAAAACTGTTTTTT. It codes for CASRTGLWGEKLFF.

The rearrangement uses TRBV27 and TRBJ1-2; D gene uncertain. V was pared by 4 bases and J by 0 bases, with 12 bases between. Germline CDR1 reads MNHEY; CDR2 reads SMNVEV (reference sequence). The CDR3 has 15 residues. As DNA, the CDR3 is TGTGCCAGCAGTTCCCGCTCCGGGGCTAACTATGGCTACACCTTC. Translation: CASSSRSGANYGYTF.

This clone has a single count. The chain joins TRBV7-2 to TRBJ2-7; the match to TRBD2 covers 16 bases. The CDR3 covers 17 residues. J lost 2 bases, V lost 3 bases, and 4 bases had no gene match. The germline CDR1 and CDR2 sequences are SGHTA and FQGNSA. CDR3 sequence: CASSLTGTSGRAYEQYF. CDR3 sequence (DNA): TGTGCCAGCAGCTTGACGGGGACTAGCGGGAGGGCCTACGAGCAGTACTTC.

This clone has more than one count but fewer than ten. The rearrangement joins TRBV6-5 to TRBJ1-1; TRBD1 agrees at 7 bases. The CDR3 has 16 residues. J was trimmed by 6 bases and V by 0 bases; bases with no gene match: 10. Germline V lookup: CDR1 MNHEY, CDR2 SVGAGI. In DNA form, the CDR3 reads TGTGCCAGCAGTTACTCCGCGCTTCTAACAGGGGCTGAAGCTTTCTTT. As protein: CASSYSALLTGAEAFF.

The chain carries TRBV6-2 or TRBV6-3 and TRBJ2-3, with unresolved D. CDR1 and CDR2 (germline): MNHEY, SVGEGT. Trimming left V 2 bases short and J 6 bases short, with 12 bases between. This CDR3 region has 14 residues. CDR3 protein: CASSYRRYQDTQYF. DNA for the CDR3: TGTGCCAGCAGTTACAGGAGATATCAGGATACGCAGTATTTT.